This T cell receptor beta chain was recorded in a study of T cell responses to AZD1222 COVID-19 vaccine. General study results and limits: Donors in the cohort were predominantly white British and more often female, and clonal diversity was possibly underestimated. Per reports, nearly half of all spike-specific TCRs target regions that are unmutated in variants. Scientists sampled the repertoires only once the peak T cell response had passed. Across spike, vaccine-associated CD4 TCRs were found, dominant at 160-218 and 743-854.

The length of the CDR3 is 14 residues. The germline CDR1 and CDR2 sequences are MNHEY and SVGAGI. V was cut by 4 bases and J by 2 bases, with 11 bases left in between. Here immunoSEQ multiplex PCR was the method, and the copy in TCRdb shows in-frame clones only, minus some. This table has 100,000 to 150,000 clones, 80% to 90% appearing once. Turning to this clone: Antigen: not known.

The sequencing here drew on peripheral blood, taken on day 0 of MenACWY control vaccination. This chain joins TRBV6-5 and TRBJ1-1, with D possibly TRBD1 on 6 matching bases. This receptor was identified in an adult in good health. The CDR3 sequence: CASSLFRGNTEAFF. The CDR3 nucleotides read TGTGCCAGCAGTTTGTTCAGGGGAAACACTGAAGCTTTCTTT.